The rows below give T cell receptor beta chains drawn from one sample of a study of OX40 agonist ivuxolimab in advanced cancers. The repertoire was sequenced with immunoSEQ multiplex PCR; TCRdb's copy has only in-frame clones and lacks some. This sample has around 76,000 clones; approximately 80% occur once, and the top ten carry 0.95% to 1.3%. This material consisted of CD4+ or CD8+ T cells sorted from blood, taken in a trial of the OX40 agonist ivuxolimab. The receptors originated from an adult with an advanced solid tumor such as melanoma, head and neck, liver or kidney cancer. Both conserved end residues are part of each CDR3.

v_gene	j_gene	CDR3aa
TRBV7-2	TRBJ2-1	CASSFRQRNNEQFF
TRBV2	TRBJ1-4	CASRETGVEKLFF
TRBV6-6	TRBJ1-2	CAIRIGTGINYGYTF
TRBV7-2	TRBJ1-5	CASSLVPRGEWQPQHF
TRBV11-1	TRBJ1-6	CASSWRQGENSPLHF
TRBV5-1	TRBJ2-7	CASSRNDDRGSYEQYF
TRBV11-2	NA	CASSIMDPRGEQYF
TRBV18	TRBJ1-2	CASSQSPSAAGYTF
TRBV5-6	TRBJ1-2	CASSLVGQGYGYTF
TRBV6-5	NA	CASSLDYSYEQYF
TRBV5-6	TRBJ2-6	CASSEQGHPSGANVLTF
TRBV29-1	TRBJ1-4	CSVEDPRGDEKLFF
TRBV5-4	TRBJ1-1	CASSLVTSNTEAFF
TRBV27	TRBJ2-1	CASNSYRDGIYNEQFF
TRBV5-1	TRBJ2-3	CASSLADTQYF
TRBV5-4	TRBJ2-3	CASSQIAGGRTDTQYF
TRBV2	TRBJ2-1	CASRSRTGRNEQFF
TRBV5-1	TRBJ2-5	CASSLGPSETQYF
TRBV9	TRBJ1-2	CASSVQAGLDYGYTF
TRBV27	TRBJ1-5	CASGRVDQPQHF
TRBV7-2	TRBJ2-1	CASSIAGGSYNEQFF
TRBV5-4	TRBJ1-2	CASTLQASNYGYTF
TRBV5-1	TRBJ2-1	CASSLVDGSYNEQFF
TRBV7-3	TRBJ2-2	CASSFAGELFF